Each of the 23 T cell receptor beta chains below was sequenced from the same sample in a study of identical twins. From the 5' RACE reads, TCRdb called clonotypes with MiXCR, one entry per CDR3 protein. Here the sample spans around 340,000 distinct CDR3 sequences, roughly 9% being singletons. The sequenced material came from naive T cells sorted from blood. These receptors were taken from a woman aged 50 to 60 in good health.

This clonotype was found a few times. This rearrangement joins TRBV7-9 to TRBJ2-5; either TRBD1 or TRBD2 may supply D (5 bases each). Germline V gene data show CDR1 as SEHNR and CDR2 as FQNEAQ (reference sequence). V shed 1 base and J shed 1 base, with 13 bases lying between them. The CDR3 spans 16 residues. The CDR3 coding sequence is TGTGCCAGCAGCTTAGTGTTGGGGACCCCCCAAGAGACCCAGTACTTC. Residues: CASSLVLGTPQETQYF.

This chain connects TRBV7-2 to TRBJ1-5, with TRBD1 matching over 7 bases. This CDR3 has 13 residues. Unmatched junction bases numbered 5, after V lost 5 bases and J lost 7 bases. CDR1 and CDR2 from the germline V gene are SGHTA and FQGNSA. CDR3 amino acids: CASSDRVGQPQHF. CDR3 DNA sequence: TGTGCCAGCAGCGACAGGGTAGGCCAGCCCCAGCATTTT.

This sequence joins TRBV6-6 and TRBJ2-5, with TRBD2 matching over 10 bases. Losses at the gene ends were 0 bases for V and 7 bases for J; bases not matched to a gene: 11. Germline assignment: CDR1 MNHNY and CDR2 SVGAGI (reference sequence). The CDR3 covers 17 residues. For the CDR3, the DNA is TGTGCCAGCAGTTACTCGAGTGGAGCGGGAGGGCCCCCGACCCAGTACTTC. Residues: CASSYSSGAGGPPTQYF.

At least ten counts were recorded for this clonotype. This chain links TRBV11-2 with TRBJ2-1; 12 bases map to TRBD2. V was pared by 1 base and J by 5 bases, with 9 bases of the junction left unmatched. The CDR3 contains 18 residues. Germline V gene data show CDR1 as SGHAT and CDR2 as FQNNGV. The CDR3 coding sequence is TGTGCCAGCAGCTTAGCGGCGGCTAGCGGGAGGGGGAACAATGAGCAGTTCTTC. Translation: CASSLAAASGRGNNEQFF. The entire variable domain, with the rest obtained from reference TRBV11-2 and TRBJ2-1, is as follows: EAGVAQSPRYKIIEKRQSVAFWCNPISGHATLYWYQQILGQGPKLLIQFQNNGVVDDSQLPKDRFSAERLKGVDSTLKIQPAKLEDSAVYLCASSLAAASGRGNNEQFFGPGTRLTVL.

Many counts were recorded for this clonotype. This chain links TRBV4-1 with TRBJ2-7, with 14 bases aligning to TRBD2. Germline V gene data show CDR1 as MGHRA and CDR2 as YSYEKL. The CDR3 consists of 15 residues. J lost 5 bases, V lost 4 bases, and 4 bases had no gene match. The CDR3 coding sequence is TGCGCCAGCAGCCGTCTGGGACTAGCGGGAGACGAGCAGTACGTC. Its translation is CASSRLGLAGDEQYV.

This clonotype was found many times. The chain recombines TRBV5-1 with TRBJ2-5; perhaps TRBD1 as D (6 bases). The CDR3 spans 15 residues. Germline V CDR1 and CDR2: SGHRS, YFSETQ. Trimming shortened V by 0 bases and J by 5 bases, and 14 bases separated the two germline ends. The DNA for the CDR3 is TGCGCCAGCAGCTTGGATATTGACCAGGGGGAGACCCAGTACTTC. Encoded protein: CASSLDIDQGETQYF.

This clonotype was seen at least ten times. The V gene is TRBV20-1, the J gene TRBJ2-3; D possibly corresponds to TRBD1 (6 bases). Trimming left V 6 bases short and J 1 base short, with 11 bases between. The CDR3 has 13 amino acids. CDR1 and CDR2 from the germline V gene are DFQATT and SNEGSKA (reference sequence). In DNA form, the CDR3 reads TGCAGTGCCTCCCAGGGGCGCACAGATACGCAGTATTTT. It encodes CSASQGRTDTQYF.

This clonotype has a count of ten or more. This chain connects TRBV5-1 to TRBJ2-4; 9 nucleotides match TRBD1. The trim removed 0 bases at V and 1 base at J, leaving 14 bases unmatched. Germline CDR1 reads SGHRS; CDR2 reads YFSETQ. CDR3 length equals 20 residues. CDR3 region: CASSLEPNLDRGWAKNIQYF. The CDR3 nucleotides read TGCGCCAGCAGCTTGGAACCAAACTTGGACAGGGGTTGGGCCAAAAACATTCAGTACTTC.

There are a few counts of this clonotype. The chain combines TRBV27 with TRBJ2-5; tentatively, D is TRBD1 or TRBD2 (5 bases each). The ends were cut back, 6 bases at V and 1 base at J, with 12 bases in the middle. The CDR3 totals 14 residues. Germline CDR1 and CDR2: MNHEY and SMNVEV (reference sequence). CDR3 protein: CASSRIGTQETQYF. CDR3 in DNA: TGTGCCAGCAGCCGGATAGGGACCCAAGAGACCCAGTACTTC.

The J gene is TRBJ2-1, the V gene TRBV20-1, with 12 bases fitting TRBD2. Germline V gives CDR1 DFQATT, CDR2 SNEGSKA (reference sequence). The CDR3 has 23 residues. V lost 3 bases, J lost 7 bases, and 31 bases stayed unmatched. The CDR3 sequence: CSASSPGQGNRLAGGGLWNEQFF. In DNA form, the CDR3 reads TGCAGTGCTAGCTCCCCGGGACAGGGTAATCGGCTAGCGGGAGGGGGACTCTGGAATGAGCAGTTCTTC.

The chain combines TRBV5-1 with TRBJ1-1, with 8 bases lining up with TRBD1. Germline CDR1 and CDR2: SGHRS and YFSETQ. The CDR3 spans 16 residues. V dropped 0 bases and J dropped 4; count of bases not matched to a gene: 8. The DNA for the CDR3 is TGCGCCAGCAGCTTGGAAACAGGGGGAAGAGGCACTGAAGCTTTCTTT. This sequence encodes CASSLETGGRGTEAFF. The variable domain in full, with the rest retrieved from reference TRBV5-1 and TRBJ1-1, is KAGVTQTPRYLIKTRGQQVTLSCSPISGHRSVSWYQQTPGQGLQFLFEYFSETQRNKGNFPGRFSGRQFSNSRSEMNVSTLELGDSALYLCASSLETGGRGTEAFFGQGTRLTVV.

The genes are TRBV3-1 and TRBJ1-6; TRBD1 matches at 7 bases. The CDR3 runs 15 residues. V shed 3 bases, J shed 10 bases, and the junction held 9 bases outside the gene matches. Germline CDR1 is LGHDT and CDR2 is YNNKEL (reference sequence). The CDR3 DNA reads as TGTGCCAGCAGCCATCAGGGGGTGAAAGTGTCACCCCTCCACTTT. Translating gives CASSHQGVKVSPLHF.

The J gene is TRBJ1-4, the V gene TRBV6-1, with D maybe TRBD1 (5 bases). Germline V gene lookup returns CDR1 MNHNS and CDR2 SASEGT. CDR3 length: 12 residues. The germline V and J ends were trimmed by 8 bases and 5 bases, with 9 bases remaining between them. The CDR3 reads CASDRGNEKLFF. DNA of the CDR3: TGTGCCAGCGACAGAGGGAATGAAAAACTGTTTTTT.

This rearrangement joins TRBV5-1 to TRBJ2-1; the match to TRBD2 covers 10 bases. Germline V lookup: CDR1 SGHRS, CDR2 YFSETQ. The ends lost 4 bases at V and 5 bases at J; junction bases unmatched: 12. The length of the CDR3 is 17 residues. The chain's CDR3 is CASSPPRSGRANNEQFF. Here the CDR3 DNA reads TGCGCCAGCAGCCCCCCCCGAAGCGGGAGGGCCAACAATGAGCAGTTCTTC.

This clonotype was observed many times. The chain uses TRBV24-1 and TRBJ1-3; D possibly corresponds to TRBD1 (6 bases). This CDR3 spans 15 amino acids. The germline gives CDR1 KGHDR, CDR2 SFDVKD. With 3 bases removed from V and 2 bases from J, the gap between germline ends came to 10 bases. CDR3 sequence (DNA): TGTGCCACCAGTGATCCGCCAGGGGCTGGAAACACCATATATTTT. Translation gives CATSDPPGAGNTIYF.

This clonotype turned up a few times. The chain couples TRBV29-1 to TRBJ1-2; TRBD1 aligns across 7 bases. CDR1 and CDR2 (germline): SQVTM, ANQGSEA. The V gene end was trimmed by 5 bases and the J gene end by 11 bases; junction bases not matched to a gene: 14. CDR3 size: 13 residues. CDR3 amino acids: CSVLLTGSKGYTF. The CDR3, as DNA: TGCAGCGTTCTCCTGACAGGGTCTAAGGGGTACACCTTC.

This clonotype has more than one count but fewer than ten. The chain links TRBV12-3 or TRBV12-4 to TRBJ1-5; D not certain. CDR3 length: 14 amino acids. V was trimmed by 8 bases and J by 3 bases, leaving 14 bases between them. This CDR3 is CASVVSGSNQPQHF. The CDR3 nucleotides are TGTGCCAGCGTTGTGTCGGGGTCCAATCAGCCCCAGCATTTT.

The V and J genes are TRBV12-5 and TRBJ1-1; D unresolved. CDR3 length: 12 amino acids. Trimming removed 6 bases from V and 4 bases from J, with 9 bases in between. Germline CDR1 LGHNT, CDR2 FRNRAP. CDR3 residues: CASGPGGTEAFF. The CDR3 region has the DNA TGTGCTAGTGGCCCAGGCGGCACTGAAGCTTTCTTT.

The V call is TRBV21-1, the J call TRBJ2-7. TRBV21-1 has pseudogene status. CDR3 size: 13 residues. The CDR3 sequence: CASSPMIRHRSYV. The CDR3 coding sequence is TGTGCCAGCAGCCCGATGATAAGACATCGGAGCTACGTC.

This clonotype was recorded a few times. V is TRBV2 and J is TRBJ2-1; 7 positions agree with TRBD2. In germline, CDR1 is SNHLY, CDR2 FYNNEI. CDR3 length: 16 residues. The V gene end was trimmed by 4 bases and the J gene end by 0 bases; junction bases not matched to a gene: 6. The CDR3 protein is CASSVSREGSYNEQFF. CDR3 DNA: TGTGCCAGCAGTGTGAGCAGGGAGGGCTCCTACAATGAGCAGTTCTTC.

This clonotype was detected a few times. The CDR3 reads CATTLSGANVLTF. The DNA for the CDR3 is TGTGCCACCACCCTTTCTGGGGCCAACGTCCTGACTTTC. This chain connects TRBV15 to TRBJ2-6; no clear D gene. This CDR3 comprises 13 residues. V was trimmed by 7 bases and J by 1 base, leaving 5 bases between them. Looked up from germline, CDR1 is LNHNV and CDR2 is YYDKDF (reference sequence). Variable domain in full (rest from reference TRBV15 and TRBJ2-6): DAMVIQNPRYQVTQFGKPVTLSCSQTLNHNVMYWYQQKSSQAPKLLFHYYDKDFNNEADTPDNFQSRRPNTSFCFLDIRSPGLGDTAMYLCATTLSGANVLTFGAGSRLTVL.

The J gene is TRBJ2-1, the V gene TRBV4-2, with D perhaps matching TRBD2 (6 bases). V lost 1 base and J 2 bases, leaving 12 bases between the germline ends. The CDR3 is made up of 16 amino acids. Looked up from germline, CDR1 is LGHNA and CDR2 is YNFKEQ. Here the CDR3 reads CASSQGGTGPYNEQFF. CDR3 nucleotides: TGTGCCAGCAGCCAAGGCGGGACCGGCCCCTACAATGAGCAGTTCTTC.

This clonotype has more than one count but fewer than ten. The chain uses TRBV29-1 and TRBJ1-2; D gene unclear. The CDR3 covers 10 residues. Germline V gene data show CDR1 as SQVTM and CDR2 as ANQGSEA. V shed 0 bases and J shed 6 bases, with 2 bases lying between them. CDR3 nucleotides: TGCAGCGTTGAAGAGAATGGCTACACCTTC. Its protein is CSVEENGYTF.